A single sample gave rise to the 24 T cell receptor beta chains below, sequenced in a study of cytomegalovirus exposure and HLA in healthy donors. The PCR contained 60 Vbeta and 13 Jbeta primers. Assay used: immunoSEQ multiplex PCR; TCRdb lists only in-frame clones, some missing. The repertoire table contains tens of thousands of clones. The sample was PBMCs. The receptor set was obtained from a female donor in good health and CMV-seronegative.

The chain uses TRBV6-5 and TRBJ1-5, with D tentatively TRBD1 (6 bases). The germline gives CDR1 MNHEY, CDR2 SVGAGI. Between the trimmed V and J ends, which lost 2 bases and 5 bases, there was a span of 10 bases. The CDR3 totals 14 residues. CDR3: CASSYVSGDQPQHF. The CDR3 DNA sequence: TGTGCCAGCAGTTACGTCTCAGGGGATCAGCCCCAGCATTTT.

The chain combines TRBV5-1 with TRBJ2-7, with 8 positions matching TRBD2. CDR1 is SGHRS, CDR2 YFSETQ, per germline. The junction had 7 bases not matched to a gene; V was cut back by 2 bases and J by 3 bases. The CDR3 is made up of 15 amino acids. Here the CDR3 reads CASSLGTSIYYEQYF. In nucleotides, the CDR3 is TGCGCCAGCAGCTTAGGGACTAGTATCTACTACGAGCAGTACTTC.

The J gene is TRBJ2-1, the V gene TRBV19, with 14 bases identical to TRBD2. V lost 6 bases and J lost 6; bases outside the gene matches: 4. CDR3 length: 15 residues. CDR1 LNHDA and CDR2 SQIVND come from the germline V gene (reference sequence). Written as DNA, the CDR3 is TGTGCCAGTAGCCCCGGACTAGCGGGAGGCAATGAGCAGTTCTTC. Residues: CASSPGLAGGNEQFF.

This chain's CDR3 is CASSPGGTVYEQYF. DNA of the CDR3: TGTGCCAGCAGTCCAGGTGGGACTGTCTACGAGCAGTACTTC. J is TRBJ2-7 and V is TRBV25-1, with D tentatively TRBD2 (6 bases). Germline lookup yields CDR1 MGHDK and CDR2 SYGVNS. V lost 5 bases and J 3 bases, leaving 14 bases between the germline ends. This CDR3 spans 14 amino acids.

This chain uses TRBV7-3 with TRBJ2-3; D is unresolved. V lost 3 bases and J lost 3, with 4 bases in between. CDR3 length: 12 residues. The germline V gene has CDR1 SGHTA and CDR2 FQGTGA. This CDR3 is CASSFPTDTQYF. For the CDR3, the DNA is TGTGCCAGCAGCTTCCCAACAGATACGCAGTATTTT.

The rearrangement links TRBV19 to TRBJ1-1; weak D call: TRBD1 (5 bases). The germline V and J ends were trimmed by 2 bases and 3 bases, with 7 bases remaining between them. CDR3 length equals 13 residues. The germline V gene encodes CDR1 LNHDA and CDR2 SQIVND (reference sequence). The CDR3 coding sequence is TGTGCCAGTAGTATACAGGGTTACACTGAAGCTTTCTTT. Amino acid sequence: CASSIQGYTEAFF.

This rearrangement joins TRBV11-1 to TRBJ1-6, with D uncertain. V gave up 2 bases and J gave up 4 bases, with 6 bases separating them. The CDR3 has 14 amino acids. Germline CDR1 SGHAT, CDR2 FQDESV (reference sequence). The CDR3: CASSLFRYNSPLHF. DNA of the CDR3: TGTGCCAGCAGCTTATTCCGGTATAATTCACCCCTCCACTTT. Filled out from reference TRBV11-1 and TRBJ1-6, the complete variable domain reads EAEVAQSPRYKITEKSQAVAFWCDPISGHATLYWYRQILGQGPELLVQFQDESVVDDSQLPKDRFSAERLKGVDSTLKIQPAELGDSAMYLCASSLFRYNSPLHFGNGTRLTVT.

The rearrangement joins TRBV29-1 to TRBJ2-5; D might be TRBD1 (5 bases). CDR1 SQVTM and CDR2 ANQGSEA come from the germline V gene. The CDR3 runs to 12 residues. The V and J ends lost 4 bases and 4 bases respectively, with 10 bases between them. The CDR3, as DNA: TGCAGCGTTGGACAGTTGGGAGAGACCCAGTACTTC. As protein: CSVGQLGETQYF.

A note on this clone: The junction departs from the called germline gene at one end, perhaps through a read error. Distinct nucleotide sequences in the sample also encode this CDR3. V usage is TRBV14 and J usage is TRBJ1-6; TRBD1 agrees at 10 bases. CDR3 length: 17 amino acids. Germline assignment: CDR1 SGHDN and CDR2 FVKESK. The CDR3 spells CASSQVWDRGYNSPLHF. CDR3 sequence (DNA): TGTGCCAGCAGCCAAGTCTGGGACAGGGGCTATAATTCACCCCTACACTTT.

As DNA, the CDR3 is TGTGCCAGTAGTATAAACCCCTGGACTAGCGGGGAAGAGACCCAGTACTTC. This sequence encodes CASSINPWTSGEETQYF. The V call is TRBV19, the J call TRBJ2-5; 12 bases are shared with TRBD2. The germline CDR1 and CDR2 sequences are LNHDA and SQIVND (reference sequence). The CDR3 runs to 17 residues. The trim removed 2 bases at V and 3 bases at J, leaving 7 bases unmatched.

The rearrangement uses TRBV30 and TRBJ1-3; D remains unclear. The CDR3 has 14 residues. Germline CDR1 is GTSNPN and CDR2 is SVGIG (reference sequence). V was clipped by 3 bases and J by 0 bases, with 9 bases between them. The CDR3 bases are TGTGCCTGGAGCTCGTTGTACTCTGGAAACACCATATATTTT. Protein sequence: CAWSSLYSGNTIYF. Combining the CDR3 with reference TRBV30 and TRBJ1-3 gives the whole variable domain SQTIHQWPATLVQPVGSPLSLECTVEGTSNPNLYWYRQAAGRGLQLLFYSVGIGQISSEVPQNLSASRPQDRQFILSSKKLLLSDSGFYLCAWSSLYSGNTIYFGEGSWLTVV.

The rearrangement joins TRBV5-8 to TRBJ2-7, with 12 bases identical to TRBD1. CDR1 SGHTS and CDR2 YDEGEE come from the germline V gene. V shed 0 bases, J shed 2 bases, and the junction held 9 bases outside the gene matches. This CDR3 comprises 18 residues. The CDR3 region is CASSLAGRGQGAAYEQYF. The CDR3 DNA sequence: TGTGCCAGCAGCTTGGCAGGCCGGGGACAGGGGGCGGCCTACGAGCAGTACTTC.

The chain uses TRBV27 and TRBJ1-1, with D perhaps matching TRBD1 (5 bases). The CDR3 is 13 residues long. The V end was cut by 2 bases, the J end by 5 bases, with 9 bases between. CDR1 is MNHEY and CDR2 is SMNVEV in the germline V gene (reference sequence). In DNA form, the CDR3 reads TGTGCCAGCAGTTTACAGGGTTGGACTGAAGCTTTCTTT. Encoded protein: CASSLQGWTEAFF.

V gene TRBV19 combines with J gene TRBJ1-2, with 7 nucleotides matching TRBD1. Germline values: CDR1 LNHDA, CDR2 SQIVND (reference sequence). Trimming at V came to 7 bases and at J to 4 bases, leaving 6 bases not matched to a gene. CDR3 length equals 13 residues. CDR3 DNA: TGTGCCAGTACTGACCGGGACAGCTATGGCTACACCTTC. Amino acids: CASTDRDSYGYTF.

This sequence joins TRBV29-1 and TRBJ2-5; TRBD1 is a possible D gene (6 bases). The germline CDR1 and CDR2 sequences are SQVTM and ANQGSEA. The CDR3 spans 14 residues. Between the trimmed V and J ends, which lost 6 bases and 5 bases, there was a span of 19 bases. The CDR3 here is CSVVTGSVGETQYF. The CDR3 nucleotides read TGCAGCGTAGTAACAGGGTCGGTAGGTGAGACCCAGTACTTC.

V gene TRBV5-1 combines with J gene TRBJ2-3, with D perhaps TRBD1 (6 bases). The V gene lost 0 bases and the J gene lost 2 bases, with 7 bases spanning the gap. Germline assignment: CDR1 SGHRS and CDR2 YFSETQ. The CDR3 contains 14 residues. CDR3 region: CASSLGDNTDTQYF. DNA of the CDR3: TGCGCCAGCAGCTTGGGGGACAACACAGATACGCAGTATTTT.

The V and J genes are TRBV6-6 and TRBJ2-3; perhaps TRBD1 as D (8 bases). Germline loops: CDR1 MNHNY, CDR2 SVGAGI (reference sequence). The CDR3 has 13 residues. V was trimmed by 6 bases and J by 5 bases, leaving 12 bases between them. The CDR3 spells CASSYRGGDTQYF. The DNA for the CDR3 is TGTGCCAGCAGCTACAGGGGGGGAGATACGCAGTATTTT.

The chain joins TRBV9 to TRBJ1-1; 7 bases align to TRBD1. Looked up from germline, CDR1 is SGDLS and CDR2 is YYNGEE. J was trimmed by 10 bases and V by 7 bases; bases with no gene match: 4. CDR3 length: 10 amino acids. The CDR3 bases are TGTGCCAGCGGACCAGGGGGAGCTTTCTTT. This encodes CASGPGGAFF.

The CDR3 is CASSLGASGGGNEQFF. In DNA form, the CDR3 reads TGCGCCAGCAGCTTGGGGGCTAGCGGGGGAGGTAATGAGCAGTTCTTC. The rearrangement links TRBV5-1 to TRBJ2-1; 10 nucleotides agree with TRBD2. Germline lookup yields CDR1 SGHRS and CDR2 YFSETQ. Trimming removed 0 bases from V and 7 bases from J; junction bases left unmatched: 7. The CDR3 contains 16 residues.

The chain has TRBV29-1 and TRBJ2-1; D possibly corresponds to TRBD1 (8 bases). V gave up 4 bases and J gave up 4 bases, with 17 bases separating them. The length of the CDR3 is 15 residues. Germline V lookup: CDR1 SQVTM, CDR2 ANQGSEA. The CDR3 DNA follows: TGCAGCGTTGGAAGCGGGACAGGACGTTACAATGAGCAGTTCTTC. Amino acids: CSVGSGTGRYNEQFF.

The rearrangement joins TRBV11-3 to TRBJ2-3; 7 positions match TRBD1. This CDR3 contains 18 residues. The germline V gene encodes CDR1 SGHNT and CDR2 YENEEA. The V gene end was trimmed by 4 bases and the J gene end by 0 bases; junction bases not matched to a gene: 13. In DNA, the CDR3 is TGTGCCAGCAGCTCCCAGGCGACAGGGATGCTTAGCACAGATACGCAGTATTTT. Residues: CASSSQATGMLSTDTQYF.

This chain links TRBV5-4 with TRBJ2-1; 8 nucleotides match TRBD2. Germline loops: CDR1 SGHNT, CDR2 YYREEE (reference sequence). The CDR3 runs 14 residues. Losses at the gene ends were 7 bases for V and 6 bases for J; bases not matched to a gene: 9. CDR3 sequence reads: CASGIAGPGNEQFF. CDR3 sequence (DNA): TGTGCCAGCGGGATAGCGGGACCTGGCAATGAGCAGTTCTTC.

CDR3 coding DNA: TGTGCCTGGAGTGTTGGCACGTTAGCCAAAAACATTCAGTACTTC. Amino acids: CAWSVGTLAKNIQYF. The chain links TRBV30 to TRBJ2-4; no reliable D call. V lost 0 bases and J 0 bases, leaving 9 bases between the germline ends. Germline V gene data show CDR1 as GTSNPN and CDR2 as SVGIG (reference sequence). CDR3 size: 15 residues. Using reference TRBV30 and TRBJ2-4 for the parts outside the CDR3, the full variable domain is SQTIHQWPATLVQPVGSPLSLECTVEGTSNPNLYWYRQAAGRGLQLLFYSVGIGQISSEVPQNLSASRPQDRQFILSSKKLLLSDSGFYLCAWSVGTLAKNIQYFGAGTRLSVL.

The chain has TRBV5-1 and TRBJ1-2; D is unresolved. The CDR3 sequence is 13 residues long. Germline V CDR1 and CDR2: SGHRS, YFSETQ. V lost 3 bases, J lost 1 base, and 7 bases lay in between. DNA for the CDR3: TGCGCCAGCAGCTCCGACATTAACTATGGCTACACCTTC. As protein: CASSSDINYGYTF.